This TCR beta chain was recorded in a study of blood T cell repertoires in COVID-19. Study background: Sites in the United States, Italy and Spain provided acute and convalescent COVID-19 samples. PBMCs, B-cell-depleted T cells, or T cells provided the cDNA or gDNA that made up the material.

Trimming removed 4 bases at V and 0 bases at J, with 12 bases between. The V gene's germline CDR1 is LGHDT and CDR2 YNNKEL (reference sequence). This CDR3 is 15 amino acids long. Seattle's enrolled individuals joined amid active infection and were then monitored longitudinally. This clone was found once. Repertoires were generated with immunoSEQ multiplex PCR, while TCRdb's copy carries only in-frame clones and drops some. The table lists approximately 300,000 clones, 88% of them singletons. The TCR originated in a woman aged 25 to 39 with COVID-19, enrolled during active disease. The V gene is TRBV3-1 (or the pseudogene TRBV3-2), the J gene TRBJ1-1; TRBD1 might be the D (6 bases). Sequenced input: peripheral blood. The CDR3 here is CASSLSDRVNTEAFF. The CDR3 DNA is TGTGCCAGCAGCCTATCGGACAGAGTGAACACTGAAGCTTTCTTT.